Each of the 14 T cell receptor beta chains below was sequenced from the same sample in a study of blood T cell repertoires in COVID-19. Clones were read by immunoSEQ multiplex PCR, and TCRdb kept only the in-frame ones, dropping some. The sample gives 130,000 to 150,000 clones, 82% of which show up once; roughly 15% is in the top ten. Sample: peripheral blood. The receptors derive from a human donor with acute or convalescent COVID-19. The donor label of this sample is uncertain.

The chain carries TRBV7-9 and TRBJ1-4; D may be TRBD1 (6 bases). Between the trimmed V and J ends, which lost 5 bases and 4 bases, there was a span of 14 bases. The CDR3 consists of 15 residues. Germline CDR1 SEHNR, CDR2 FQNEAQ (reference sequence). For the CDR3, the DNA is TGTGCCAGCAGCCTCGGGACAATTGATAATGAAAAACTGTTTTTT. It yields the protein CASSLGTIDNEKLFF. Combining the CDR3 with reference TRBV7-9 and TRBJ1-4 gives the whole variable domain DTGVSQNPRHKITKRGQNVTFRCDPISEHNRLYWYRQTLGQGPEFLTYFQNEAQLEKSRLLSDRFSAERPKGSFSTLEIQRTEQGDSAMYLCASSLGTIDNEKLFFGSGTQLSVL.

The chain couples TRBV30 to TRBJ1-6; D is ambiguous. V lost 0 bases, J lost 4 bases, and 10 bases lay in between. Germline V gene sequence: CDR1 GTSNPN, CDR2 SVGIG (reference sequence). This CDR3 is built from 15 residues. CDR3 region: CAWSVSDRYNSPLHF. In nucleotides, the CDR3 is TGTGCCTGGAGTGTTAGCGACCGTTATAATTCACCCCTCCACTTT. Variable domain in full (rest from reference TRBV30 and TRBJ1-6): SQTIHQWPATLVQPVGSPLSLECTVEGTSNPNLYWYRQAAGRGLQLLFYSVGIGQISSEVPQNLSASRPQDRQFILSSKKLLLSDSGFYLCAWSVSDRYNSPLHFGNGTRLTVT.

This clone was seen at least ten times. J is TRBJ1-1 and V is TRBV9; possible D gene TRBD1, 6 bases. Germline V lookup: CDR1 SGDLS, CDR2 YYNGEE. Trimming took 7 bases from V and 2 from J, leaving 12 bases between them. The CDR3 runs to 13 residues. The CDR3 nucleotides read TGTGCCAGCGGCGGGACACTTAACACTGAAGCTTTCTTT. It is translated as CASGGTLNTEAFF. The whole variable domain, filled in from reference TRBV9 and TRBJ1-1, reads DSGVTQTPKHLITATGQRVTLRCSPRSGDLSVYWYQQSLDQGLQFLIQYYNGEERAKGNILERFSAQQFPDLHSELNLSSLELGDSALYFCASGGTLNTEAFFGQGTRLTVV.

The gene calls are TRBV12-3 or TRBV12-4 and TRBJ2-1; D ambiguous. This CDR3 has 12 residues. Between the trimmed V and J ends, which lost 1 base and 12 bases, there was a span of 10 bases. CDR3 DNA: TGTGCCAGCAGTTTAGAGAGCCAACGGCAGTTCTTC. It translates to CASSLESQRQFF.

The chain combines TRBV19 with TRBJ2-5, with D hard to call. CDR1 is LNHDA and CDR2 is SQIVND in the germline V gene (reference sequence). The CDR3 length is 15 residues. V was trimmed by 5 bases and J by 2 bases, leaving 15 bases between them. CDR3 sequence (DNA): TGTGCCAGTAGTGGATGGGTTGACTGGCAAGAGACCCAGTACTTC. Protein sequence: CASSGWVDWQETQYF.

The chain joins TRBV5-1 to TRBJ1-6; 7 bases line up with TRBD1. Germline CDR1 is SGHRS and CDR2 is YFSETQ. The trim removed 2 bases at V and 2 bases at J, leaving 13 bases unmatched. The length of the CDR3 is 19 residues. The CDR3 loop reads CASSLGSTGKGTYNSPLHF. The CDR3 DNA follows: TGCGCCAGCAGCTTAGGATCGACAGGGAAAGGGACCTATAATTCACCCCTCCACTTT.

This chain connects TRBV3-1 (or the pseudogene TRBV3-2) to TRBJ2-1, with D perhaps TRBD2 (6 bases). Trimming removed 1 base at V and 0 bases at J, with 16 bases between. The CDR3 extends over 18 amino acids. Germline CDR1 LGHDT, CDR2 YNNKEL (reference sequence). The CDR3 nucleotides are TGTGCCAGCAGCCAAGCCCGGGGACTGAAGAGCTCCTACAATGAGCAGTTCTTC. It encodes CASSQARGLKSSYNEQFF.

The table lists this clone with a count of one. J is TRBJ2-3 and V is TRBV2; 8 bases are a match to TRBD2. The ends lost 7 bases at V and 1 base at J; junction bases unmatched: 4. Germline CDR1 SNHLY, CDR2 FYNNEI. The CDR3 runs 14 residues. Here the CDR3 reads CASTGSGGTDTQYF. The CDR3 bases are TGTGCCAGCACCGGTAGCGGGGGCACAGATACGCAGTATTTT.

This chain joins TRBV7-2 and TRBJ2-2; 8 bases fit TRBD2. Germline V lookup: CDR1 SGHTA, CDR2 FQGNSA. This CDR3 has 15 amino acids. With V trimmed by 5 bases and J by 6 bases, 8 bases remained unmatched. For the CDR3, the DNA is TGTGCCAGCAGCCCCGGGGGGGGGTATGCCGGGGAGCTGTTTTTT. Translation gives CASSPGGGYAGELFF.

This chain uses TRBV10-3 with TRBJ1-2, with 8 positions matching TRBD1. The ends lost 3 bases at V and 4 bases at J; junction bases unmatched: 7. Germline values: CDR1 ENHRY, CDR2 SYGVKD. The CDR3 loop spans 15 amino acids. The CDR3 protein is CAISDADRDLYGYTF. In DNA form, the CDR3 reads TGTGCCATCAGTGACGCGGACAGGGACCTCTATGGCTACACCTTC.

The chain couples TRBV27 to TRBJ2-5, with TRBD2 matching 7 bases. This CDR3 region has 14 residues. CDR1 and CDR2 (germline): MNHEY, SMNVEV (reference sequence). V gave up 3 bases and J gave up 5 bases; unmatched junction bases: 6. CDR3: CASSFERGGETQYF. Here the CDR3 DNA reads TGTGCCAGCAGTTTTGAAAGGGGAGGGGAGACCCAGTACTTC.

The J gene is TRBJ2-1, the V gene TRBV4-2, with 11 bases identical to TRBD2. CDR3 length: 17 amino acids. The V segment lost 1 base and the J segment 9 bases; nucleotides outside the gene matches: 11. CDR1 and CDR2 from the germline V gene are LGHNA and YNFKEQ. The CDR3 bases are TGTGCCAGCAGCCAAGTAGCGGGGGGGGATATTTTAACTGAGCAGTTCTTC. It specifies CASSQVAGGDILTEQFF.

The rearrangement uses TRBV5-8 and TRBJ1-1; possibly TRBD1 for D (6 bases). CDR3 length: 15 residues. V was shortened by 1 base and J by 1 base, with 11 bases between the two germline ends. The germline CDR1 and CDR2 sequences are SGHTS and YDEGEE. For the CDR3, the DNA is TGTGCCAGCAGCTTGCATCGAGGGGGGAACACTGAAGCTTTCTTT. Protein sequence: CASSLHRGGNTEAFF.

The chain recombines TRBV5-6 with TRBJ1-6; no reliable D call. Germline values: CDR1 SGHDT, CDR2 YYEEEE. The CDR3 extends over 16 amino acids. V was trimmed by 4 bases and J by 8 bases, leaving 19 bases between them. CDR3 DNA: TGTGCCAGCAGCCCCTCGATGAGGGCTTATGATTCACCCCTCCACTTT. This gives the protein CASSPSMRAYDSPLHF.